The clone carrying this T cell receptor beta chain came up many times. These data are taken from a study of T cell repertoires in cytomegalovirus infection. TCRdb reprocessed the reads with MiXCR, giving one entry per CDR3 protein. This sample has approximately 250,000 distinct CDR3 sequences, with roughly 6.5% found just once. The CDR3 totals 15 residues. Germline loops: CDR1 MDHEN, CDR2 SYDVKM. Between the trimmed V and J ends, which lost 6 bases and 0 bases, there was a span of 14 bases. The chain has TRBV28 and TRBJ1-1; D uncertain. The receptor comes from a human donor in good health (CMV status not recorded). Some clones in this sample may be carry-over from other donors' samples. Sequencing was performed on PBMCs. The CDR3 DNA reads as TGTGCCAGCAGCCACAACGGACGGATGAACACTGAAGCTTTCTTT. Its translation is CASSHNGRMNTEAFF.